These T cell receptor beta chains were read from a single sample in a study of cytomegalovirus exposure and HLA in healthy donors. Some clones are missing from TCRdb's copy, which holds only in-frame ones; the method was immunoSEQ multiplex PCR. There are 200,000 or so clones in the sample, with 0.95% to 1.3% held by the top ten. Material: PBMCs. The receptors were sampled from a girl aged 2 to 9 in good health and CMV-seropositive. CDR3s include the opening cysteine and the closing phenylalanine or tryptophan. D genes are given only for firm matches.

v_gene: TRBV28; d_gene: -; j_gene: TRBJ2-2; CDR3nt: TGTGCCAGCAGTTTGCGGGGGCTGGGAACCGGGGAGCTGTTTTTT; CDR3aa: CASSLRGLGTGELFF
v_gene: TRBV7-2; d_gene: -; j_gene: TRBJ2-7; CDR3nt: TGTGCCAGCAGCTTAGTGCGGGGCGGGACCCACTACGAGCAGTACTTC; CDR3aa: CASSLVRGGTHYEQYF
v_gene: TRBV16; d_gene: -; j_gene: TRBJ1-3; CDR3nt: TGTGCCAGCAGCCAATTGAGAATTGGACAGCTCTCTGGAAACACCATATATTTT; CDR3aa: CASSQLRIGQLSGNTIYF
v_gene: TRBV28; d_gene: -; j_gene: TRBJ1-5; CDR3nt: TGTGCCAGCAGTTTTGGAGGAGGGAAAAGCAATCAGCCCCAGCATTTT; CDR3aa: CASSFGGGKSNQPQHF
v_gene: TRBV7-9; d_gene: -; j_gene: TRBJ1-2; CDR3nt: TGTGCCAGCAGCTTAGCCCTCTCGGACGGACTTACGACCTATGGCTACACCTTC; CDR3aa: CASSLALSDGLTTYGYTF
v_gene: TRBV5-1; d_gene: TRBD1; j_gene: TRBJ2-6; CDR3nt: TGCGCCAGCAGCTCCGGGACAGGGACGCCTGGGGCCAACGTCCTGACTTTC; CDR3aa: CASSSGTGTPGANVLTF
v_gene: TRBV28; d_gene: TRBD1; j_gene: TRBJ2-7; CDR3nt: TGTGCCAGCAGGTCTCGGGACAGGGGGACCTACGAGCAGTACTTC; CDR3aa: CASRSRDRGTYEQYF
v_gene: TRBV18; d_gene: TRBD2; j_gene: TRBJ2-7; CDR3nt: TGTGCCAGCTCACCACCGGGCCTAGCGGGAGCCGAGCAGTACTTC; CDR3aa: CASSPPGLAGAEQYF
v_gene: TRBV19; d_gene: TRBD2; j_gene: TRBJ2-1; CDR3nt: TGTGCCAGTAGCCCGACTAGCGGGAGGAGCAATGAGCAGTTCTTC; CDR3aa: CASSPTSGRSNEQFF
v_gene: TRBV5-1; d_gene: TRBD1; j_gene: TRBJ2-2; CDR3nt: TGCGCCAGCAGCCCGGGGGACAGGGACACCGGGGAGCTGTTTTTT; CDR3aa: CASSPGDRDTGELFF
v_gene: TRBV10-3; d_gene: TRBD2; j_gene: TRBJ2-1; CDR3nt: TGTGCCATCAGTGAGTCCGGGGGGATAGCGGGAGGGCAGTTCTTC; CDR3aa: CAISESGGIAGGQFF
v_gene: TRBV11-2; d_gene: -; j_gene: TRBJ1-1; CDR3nt: TGTGCCAGCGAGACGATAGCTTTGAACACTGAAGCTTTCTTT; CDR3aa: CASETIALNTEAFF
v_gene: TRBV5-1; d_gene: TRBD2; j_gene: TRBJ2-1; CDR3nt: TGCGCCAGCAGCTCACCCTCTTTAGCGGGAACCTACAATGAGCAGTTCTTC; CDR3aa: CASSSPSLAGTYNEQFF
v_gene: TRBV5-4; d_gene: -; j_gene: TRBJ1-1; CDR3nt: TGTGCCAGCACCCCCCCCCTCAGGGGTACGTCGGACACTGAAGCTTTCTTT; CDR3aa: CASTPPLRGTSDTEAFF
v_gene: TRBV10-3; d_gene: TRBD2; j_gene: TRBJ2-2; CDR3nt: TGTGCCATCAGTGGCGGGCGGGAGCGGGGCACCGGGGAGCTGTTTTTT; CDR3aa: CAISGGRERGTGELFF
v_gene: TRBV19; d_gene: TRBD2; j_gene: TRBJ2-2; CDR3nt: TGTGCCAGTATTGGGTCTGCGGGAGCGAACACCGGGGAGCTGTTTTTT; CDR3aa: CASIGSAGANTGELFF
v_gene: TRBV5-6; d_gene: -; j_gene: TRBJ2-1; CDR3nt: TGTGCCAGCAGCTCCACTTACAATGAGCAGTTCTTC; CDR3aa: CASSSTYNEQFF
v_gene: TRBV28; d_gene: TRBD2; j_gene: TRBJ2-5; CDR3nt: TGTGCCAGCAGTTTTGGCGGGAGGGCAGAGACCCAGTACTTC; CDR3aa: CASSFGGRAETQYF
v_gene: TRBV15; d_gene: -; j_gene: TRBJ1-3; CDR3nt: TGTGCCACCAGCAGAGGGGACATTCAGGTTGGAAACACCATATATTTT; CDR3aa: CATSRGDIQVGNTIYF
v_gene: TRBV19; d_gene: TRBD1; j_gene: TRBJ1-1; CDR3nt: TGTGCCAGTAGTGAACACAGGGGGGGAGCTTTCTTT; CDR3aa: CASSEHRGGAFF
v_gene: TRBV6-5; d_gene: TRBD2; j_gene: TRBJ2-3; CDR3nt: TGTGCCAGCGGGATACTAGCGGGAGGCACAGATACGCAGTATTTT; CDR3aa: CASGILAGGTDTQYF
v_gene: TRBV5-1; d_gene: TRBD1; j_gene: TRBJ1-1; CDR3nt: TGCGCCAGCAGCTTGGCCGGGACAGTGAACACTGAAGCTTTCTTT; CDR3aa: CASSLAGTVNTEAFF
v_gene: TRBV4-2; d_gene: -; j_gene: TRBJ2-1; CDR3nt: TGTGCCAGCAGCCAAGAAGAATACTCACTTTCCTCCTACAATGAGCAGTTCTTC; CDR3aa: CASSQEEYSLSSYNEQFF
v_gene: TRBV15; d_gene: TRBD2; j_gene: TRBJ2-7; CDR3nt: TGTGCCACCAGCAGCCCGGGACTAGCGGCCCCCTACGAGCAGTACTTC; CDR3aa: CATSSPGLAAPYEQYF
v_gene: TRBV7-9; d_gene: TRBD2; j_gene: TRBJ2-1; CDR3nt: TGTGCCAGCAGCCTTTGGGTCGGGACTAGCGTCCACAATGAGCAGTTCTTC; CDR3aa: CASSLWVGTSVHNEQFF
v_gene: TRBV25-1; d_gene: -; j_gene: TRBJ2-7; CDR3nt: TGTGCCAGCAGTGAACCGGGAGCCGCCTACGAGCAGTACTTC; CDR3aa: CASSEPGAAYEQYF
v_gene: TRBV10-3; d_gene: TRBD2; j_gene: TRBJ2-7; CDR3nt: TGTGCCATCAGTGTCGGGACTAGCGGCTCCTACGAGCAGTACTTC; CDR3aa: CAISVGTSGSYEQYF
v_gene: TRBV7-8; d_gene: TRBD2; j_gene: TRBJ2-3; CDR3nt: TGTGCCAGCAGCGAGGGACTAGCGGGAGTTATAGATACGCAGTATTTT; CDR3aa: CASSEGLAGVIDTQYF
v_gene: TRBV6-5; d_gene: TRBD1; j_gene: TRBJ1-2; CDR3nt: TGTGCCAGCAGTTACCTCGGGACAGGCAACTATGGCTACACCTTC; CDR3aa: CASSYLGTGNYGYTF
v_gene: TRBV7-9; d_gene: -; j_gene: TRBJ1-2; CDR3nt: TGTGCCAGCAGCACCGTCAAGGGGACTATGGATAACTATGGCTACACCTTC; CDR3aa: CASSTVKGTMDNYGYTF
v_gene: TRBV10-1; d_gene: -; j_gene: TRBJ2-1; CDR3nt: TGCGCCAGCAGTGAGCAGGGCGATGAGCAGTTCTTC; CDR3aa: CASSEQGDEQFF
v_gene: TRBV5-4; d_gene: TRBD2; j_gene: TRBJ2-2; CDR3nt: TGTGCCAGCACCCCTGGGACTAGCGGGAGCGCCGGGGAGCTGTTTTTT; CDR3aa: CASTPGTSGSAGELFF
v_gene: TRBV19; d_gene: TRBD1; j_gene: TRBJ1-2; CDR3nt: TGTGCCAGTAGTCTACCGACAGGGTTTGGCTACACCTTC; CDR3aa: CASSLPTGFGYTF
v_gene: TRBV6-5; d_gene: TRBD1; j_gene: TRBJ2-7; CDR3nt: TGTGCCAGCAGGCCGGGACAGGGGTCCTACGAGCAGTACTTC; CDR3aa: CASRPGQGSYEQYF
v_gene: TRBV18; d_gene: -; j_gene: TRBJ2-1; CDR3nt: TGTGCCAGCTCACCGGGGCGGGAATCTTACGAGCAGTTCTTC; CDR3aa: CASSPGRESYEQFF
v_gene: TRBV30; d_gene: -; j_gene: TRBJ1-1; CDR3nt: TGTGCCGGAGGGGGGGGGAACACTGAAGCTTTCTTT; CDR3aa: CAGGGGNTEAFF
v_gene: TRBV7-2; d_gene: -; j_gene: TRBJ1-1; CDR3nt: TGTGCCAGCAGCTTGTCGGTAGGCGGGAACACTGAAGCTTTCTTT; CDR3aa: CASSLSVGGNTEAFF
v_gene: TRBV18; d_gene: TRBD1; j_gene: TRBJ2-5; CDR3nt: TGTGCCAGCTCACCAAACAGGGGGAAAAAGACCCAGTACTTC; CDR3aa: CASSPNRGKKTQYF
v_gene: TRBV28; d_gene: TRBD2; j_gene: TRBJ2-1; CDR3nt: TGTGCCAGCAGTTCCCAGACTAGCGGGAGACTCAATGAGCAGTTCTTC; CDR3aa: CASSSQTSGRLNEQFF
v_gene: TRBV28; d_gene: -; j_gene: TRBJ1-5; CDR3nt: TGTGCCAGCAGTCCCAGGGTAGATCAGCCCCAGCATTTT; CDR3aa: CASSPRVDQPQHF
v_gene: TRBV7-8; d_gene: -; j_gene: TRBJ2-2; CDR3nt: TGTGCCAGCAACAACGCGGGACTTCCGAACACCGGGGAGCTGTTTTTT; CDR3aa: CASNNAGLPNTGELFF
v_gene: TRBV6-1; d_gene: TRBD1; j_gene: TRBJ2-7; CDR3nt: TGTGCCAGCAGGACAGGGGGCCCCTACGAGCAGTACTTC; CDR3aa: CASRTGGPYEQYF
v_gene: TRBV15; d_gene: TRBD1; j_gene: TRBJ1-2; CDR3nt: TGTGCCACCAGCAGAGATCTAATAGGAAGCGGACAGGTGTATGGCTACACCTTC; CDR3aa: CATSRDLIGSGQVYGYTF
v_gene: TRBV5-4; d_gene: -; j_gene: TRBJ2-5; CDR3nt: TGTGCCAGCAGCTTGACGGGAGTAGGCGTTGGGACCCAGTACTTC; CDR3aa: CASSLTGVGVGTQYF
v_gene: TRBV6-1; d_gene: -; j_gene: TRBJ1-5; CDR3nt: TGTGCCAGCAGTGGTGGACAGTCCAATCAGCCCCAGCATTTT; CDR3aa: CASSGGQSNQPQHF
v_gene: TRBV27; d_gene: -; j_gene: TRBJ2-7; CDR3nt: TGTGCCAGCAGTGCCGGACTGAACTCCTACGAGCAGTACTTC; CDR3aa: CASSAGLNSYEQYF
v_gene: TRBV7-6; d_gene: -; j_gene: TRBJ2-7; CDR3nt: TGTGCCAGCAGCTTAGCGGGAACAGGACCCTACGAGCAGTACTTC; CDR3aa: CASSLAGTGPYEQYF